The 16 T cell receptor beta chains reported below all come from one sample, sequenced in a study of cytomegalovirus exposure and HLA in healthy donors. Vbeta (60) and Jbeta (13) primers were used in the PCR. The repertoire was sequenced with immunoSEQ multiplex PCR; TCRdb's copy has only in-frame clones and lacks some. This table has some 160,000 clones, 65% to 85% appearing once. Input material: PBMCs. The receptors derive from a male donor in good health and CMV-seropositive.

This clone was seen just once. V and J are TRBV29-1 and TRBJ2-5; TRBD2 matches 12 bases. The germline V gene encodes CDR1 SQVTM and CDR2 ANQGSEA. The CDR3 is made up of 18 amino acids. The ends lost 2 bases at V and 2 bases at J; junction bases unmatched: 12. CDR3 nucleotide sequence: TGCAGCGTTGAAACAGCACTAGCGGGAGGAACGAGTCAAGAGACCCAGTACTTC. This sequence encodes CSVETALAGGTSQETQYF.

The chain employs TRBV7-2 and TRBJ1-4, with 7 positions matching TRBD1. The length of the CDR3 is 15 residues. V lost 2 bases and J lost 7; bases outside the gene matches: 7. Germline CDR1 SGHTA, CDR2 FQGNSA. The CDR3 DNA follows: TGTGCCAGCAGCTTAATCGAGGGGGCCAGTGAAAAACTGTTTTTT. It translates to CASSLIEGASEKLFF.

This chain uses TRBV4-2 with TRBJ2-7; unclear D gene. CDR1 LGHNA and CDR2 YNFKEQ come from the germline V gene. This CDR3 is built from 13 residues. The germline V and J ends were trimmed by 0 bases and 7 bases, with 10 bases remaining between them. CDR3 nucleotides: TGTGCCAGCAGCCAAGATTTGCGGTCGGAGCAGTACTTC. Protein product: CASSQDLRSEQYF.

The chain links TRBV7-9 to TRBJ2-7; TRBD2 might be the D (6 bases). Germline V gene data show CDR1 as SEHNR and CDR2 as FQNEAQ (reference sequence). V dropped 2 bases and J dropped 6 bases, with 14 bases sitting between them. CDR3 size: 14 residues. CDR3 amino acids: CASSLYRTGGEQYF. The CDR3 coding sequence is TGTGCCAGCAGCTTATACAGGACCGGGGGCGAGCAGTACTTC.

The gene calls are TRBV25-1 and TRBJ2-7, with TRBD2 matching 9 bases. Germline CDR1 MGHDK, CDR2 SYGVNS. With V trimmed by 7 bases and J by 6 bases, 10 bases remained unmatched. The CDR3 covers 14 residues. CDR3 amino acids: CASTPGLAGLEQYF. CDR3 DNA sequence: TGTGCCAGCACCCCCGGGCTAGCGGGACTCGAGCAGTACTTC.

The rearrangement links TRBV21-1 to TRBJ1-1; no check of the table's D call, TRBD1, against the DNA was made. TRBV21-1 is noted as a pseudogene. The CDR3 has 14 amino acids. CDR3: CASSNKNRGTEAFF. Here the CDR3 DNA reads TGTGCCAGCAGCAATAAAAACAGGGGCACTGAAGCTTTCTTT.

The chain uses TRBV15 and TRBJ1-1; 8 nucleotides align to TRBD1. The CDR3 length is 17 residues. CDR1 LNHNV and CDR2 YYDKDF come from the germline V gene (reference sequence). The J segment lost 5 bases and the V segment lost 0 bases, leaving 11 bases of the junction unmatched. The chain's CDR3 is CATSRDGQGAVSTEAFF. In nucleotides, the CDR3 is TGTGCCACCAGCAGAGATGGTCAGGGGGCCGTGAGTACTGAAGCTTTCTTT.

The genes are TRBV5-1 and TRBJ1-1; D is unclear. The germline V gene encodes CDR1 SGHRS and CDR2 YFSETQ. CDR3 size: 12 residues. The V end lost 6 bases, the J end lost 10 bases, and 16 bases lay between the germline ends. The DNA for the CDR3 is TGCGCCAGCAAGGCAGGCACAGCTGTAGCTTTCTTT. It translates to CASKAGTAVAFF.

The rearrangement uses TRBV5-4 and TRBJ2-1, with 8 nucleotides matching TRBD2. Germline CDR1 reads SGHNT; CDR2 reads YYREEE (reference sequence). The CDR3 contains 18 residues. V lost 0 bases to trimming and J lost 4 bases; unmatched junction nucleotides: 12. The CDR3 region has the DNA TGTGCCAGCAGCTTGGCCGGAGGCGGGAGGCCTTATTACAATGAGCAGTTCTTC. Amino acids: CASSLAGGGRPYYNEQFF.

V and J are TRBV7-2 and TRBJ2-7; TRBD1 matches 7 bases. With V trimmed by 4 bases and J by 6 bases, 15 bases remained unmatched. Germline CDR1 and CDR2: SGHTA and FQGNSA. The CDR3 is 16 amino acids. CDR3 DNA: TGTGCCAGCAGCTCCTTTGTCAGACAGGGTTGGCGCGAGCAGTACTTC. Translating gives CASSSFVRQGWREQYF.

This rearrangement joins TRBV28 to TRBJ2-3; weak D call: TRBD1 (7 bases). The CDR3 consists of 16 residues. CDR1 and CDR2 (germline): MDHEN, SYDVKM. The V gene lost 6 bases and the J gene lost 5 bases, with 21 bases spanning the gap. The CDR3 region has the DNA TGTGCCAGCAGGCCAGGGGGGCAGGGTTATCGAGATACGCAGTATTTT. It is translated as CASRPGGQGYRDTQYF.

The CDR3 reads CASSTRTGYYEQYF. CDR3 in DNA: TGTGCCAGCAGCACTCGTACAGGGTACTACGAGCAGTACTTC. The chain combines TRBV13 with TRBJ2-7; a weak D match, TRBD1 (6 bases). The germline V gene encodes CDR1 PRHDT and CDR2 FYEKMQ (reference sequence). The V end lost 5 bases, the J end lost 3 bases, and 14 bases lay between the germline ends. The CDR3 has 14 residues.

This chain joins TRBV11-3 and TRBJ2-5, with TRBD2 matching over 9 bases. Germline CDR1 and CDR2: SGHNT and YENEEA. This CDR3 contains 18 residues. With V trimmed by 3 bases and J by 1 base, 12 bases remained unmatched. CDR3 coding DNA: TGTGCCAGCAGCTTCTTTGATCCCCGCGGGAGGGCCCAAGAGACCCAGTACTTC. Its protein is CASSFFDPRGRAQETQYF.

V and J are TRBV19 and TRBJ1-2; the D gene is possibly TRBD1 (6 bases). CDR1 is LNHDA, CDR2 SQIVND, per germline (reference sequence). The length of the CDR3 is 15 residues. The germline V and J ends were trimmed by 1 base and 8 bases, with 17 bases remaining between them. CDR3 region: CASSIVSVAGAGYTF. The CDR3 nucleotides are TGTGCCAGTAGTATAGTGAGCGTCGCGGGGGCCGGCTACACCTTC.

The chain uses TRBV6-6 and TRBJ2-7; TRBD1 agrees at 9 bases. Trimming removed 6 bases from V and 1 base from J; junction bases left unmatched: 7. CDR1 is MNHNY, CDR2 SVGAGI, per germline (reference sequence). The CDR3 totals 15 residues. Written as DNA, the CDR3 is TGTGCCAGCAGACCAGGACAGGGGCAATCCTACGAGCAGTACTTC. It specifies CASRPGQGQSYEQYF.

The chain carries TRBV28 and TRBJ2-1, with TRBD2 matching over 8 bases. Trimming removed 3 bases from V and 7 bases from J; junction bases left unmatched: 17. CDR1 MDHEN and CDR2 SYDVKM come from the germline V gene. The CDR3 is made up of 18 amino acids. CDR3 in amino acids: CASSFSSLAVIGGNEQFF. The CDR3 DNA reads TGTGCCAGCAGTTTCTCGTCACTAGCGGTAATAGGGGGGAATGAGCAGTTCTTC.